Following are 9 T cell receptor beta chains from one sample sequenced in a study of cytomegalovirus exposure and HLA in healthy donors. It was with 60 Vbeta and 13 Jbeta primers that the PCR ran. TCRdb's table, derived via immunoSEQ multiplex PCR, lists solely in-frame clones and lacks some. This table has about 160,000 clones, approximately 80% appearing once. Sequencing was performed on PBMCs. These receptors all stem from a male donor in good health and CMV-seropositive.

This clone was detected only once. The chain has TRBV10-3 and TRBJ1-5, with 12 nucleotides matching TRBD1. The trim removed 0 bases at V and 6 bases at J, leaving 3 bases unmatched. This CDR3 has 16 amino acids. The V gene's germline CDR1 is ENHRY and CDR2 SYGVKD. CDR3 sequence (DNA): TGTGCCATCAGTGAGTCGGGACAGGGGGCTGGTCAGCCCCAGCATTTT. Its translation: CAISESGQGAGQPQHF.

This clone is a singleton in its sample. The chain has TRBV12-5 and TRBJ2-7; 9 positions match TRBD1. The V gene's germline CDR1 is LGHNT and CDR2 FRNRAP. V lost 8 bases to trimming and J lost 7 bases; unmatched junction nucleotides: 18. This CDR3 is 16 amino acids long. The DNA for the CDR3 is TGTGCTAGTCTAGCCGGTTCGATTGGCGGGACAGGGGAGCAGTACTTC. Residues: CASLAGSIGGTGEQYF.

This rearrangement joins TRBV9 to TRBJ2-1; 11 positions match TRBD2. The CDR3 has 20 residues. With 0 bases clipped from V and 2 bases from J, the junction kept 13 bases outside the gene matches. Germline CDR1 reads SGDLS; CDR2 reads YYNGEE. The CDR3 DNA follows: TGTGCCAGCAGCGTAGCCCCCCAACTAGCGGGAGCGGCTCCCTACAATGAGCAGTTCTTC. Encoded protein: CASSVAPQLAGAAPYNEQFF.

The V gene is TRBV9, the J gene TRBJ2-2; perhaps TRBD1 as D (5 bases). The length of the CDR3 is 15 residues. Germline V gene lookup returns CDR1 SGDLS and CDR2 YYNGEE. Trimming pared 2 bases from V and 7 bases from J, leaving 15 bases between. CDR3 nucleotide sequence: TGTGCCAGCAGCGTCGGAACAGGCGTCGGCGGGGAGCTGTTTTTT. It translates to CASSVGTGVGGELFF.

The chain employs TRBV2 and TRBJ2-2; tentatively, D is TRBD2 (6 bases). V lost 9 bases, J lost 5 bases, and 16 bases lay in between. CDR1 and CDR2 (germline): SNHLY, FYNNEI. The CDR3 is 14 residues long. The CDR3 DNA follows: TGTGCCAGGGCCCTGGCGGGGCGGACCGGGGAGCTGTTTTTT. Encoded protein: CARALAGRTGELFF.

V is TRBV11-3 and J is TRBJ1-2; tentatively, D is TRBD1 (6 bases). With 4 bases removed from V and 2 bases from J, the gap between germline ends came to 14 bases. There are 15 residues in the CDR3. Germline V gene data show CDR1 as SGHNT and CDR2 as YENEEA. CDR3 loop: CASSSFLTGNYGYTF. CDR3 DNA sequence: TGTGCCAGCAGCTCCTTCCTAACAGGGAACTATGGCTACACCTTC.

The chain links TRBV7-9 to TRBJ2-1; D possibly corresponds to TRBD1 (5 bases). The CDR3 loop spans 14 amino acids. Looked up from germline, CDR1 is SEHNR and CDR2 is FQNEAQ (reference sequence). V lost 5 bases to trimming and J lost 8 bases, with 16 bases between them. The CDR3 is CASSPEQVVYEQFF. The DNA for the CDR3 is TGTGCCAGCAGCCCGGAACAGGTAGTCTATGAGCAGTTCTTC.

The J gene is TRBJ1-2, the V gene TRBV7-2; a weak D match, TRBD1 (6 bases). V was clipped by 5 bases and J by 4 bases, with 17 bases between them. From germline, CDR1 is SGHTA and CDR2 FQGNSA. This CDR3 has 15 amino acids. The CDR3 DNA is TGTGCCAGCAGCCCCCGACCGGACAGTGTCTATGGCTACACCTTC. Its translation: CASSPRPDSVYGYTF.

About this clone: Different DNA sequences within this sample yield the same CDR3. V is TRBV5-1 and J is TRBJ2-1; TRBD2 matches at 14 bases. V shed 4 bases, J shed 5 bases, and the junction held 11 bases outside the gene matches. Germline V gene sequence: CDR1 SGHRS, CDR2 YFSETQ. The CDR3 length is 18 residues. In DNA, the CDR3 is TGCGCCAGCAGCAATTCCGGGACTAGCGGGAGACAAGACAATGAGCAGTTCTTC. Amino acids: CASSNSGTSGRQDNEQFF. Filled out from reference TRBV5-1 and TRBJ2-1, the complete variable domain reads KAGVTQTPRYLIKTRGQQVTLSCSPISGHRSVSWYQQTPGQGLQFLFEYFSETQRNKGNFPGRFSGRQFSNSRSEMNVSTLELGDSALYLCASSNSGTSGRQDNEQFFGPGTRLTVL.